This T cell receptor (beta chain) was identified during a study of T cells in Graves' hyperthyroidism and ophthalmopathy. This CDR3 spans 15 amino acids. Trimming at V came to 5 bases and at J to 4 bases, leaving 7 bases not matched to a gene. TCR beta CDR3 region amplification was performed from RNA transcripts. When the TCR CDR3 underwent first-round RT-PCR, the HTBI primer set was used. TCRdb called the multiplex PCR reads again in MiXCR, with one record for every CDR3 protein. The top ten clones hold approximately 20% of a sample with about 160,000 distinct CDR3 sequences, roughly 10% of them seen once.

The clonotype comes from a woman between 18 and 30 years old with Graves' hyperthyroidism that later progressed to Graves' ophthalmopathy. The sample consisted of blood. This chain joins TRBV12-3 or TRBV12-4 and TRBJ2-5; 10 positions match TRBD1. The CDR3 DNA sequence: TGTGCCAGCAGTCCCCCCGGGACAGGGGCAGAGACCCAGTACTTC. Translation gives CASSPPGTGAETQYF.